Following are 19 T cell receptor beta chains from one sample sequenced in a study of low-dose radiotherapy and immunotherapy resistance in tumors. This sample's time point: after trial treatment. Treatment defined: LDRT plus nivolumab, ipilimumab, low-dose cyclophosphamide and aspirin (RACIN trial). TCR amplification involved roughly 21 PCR cycles with a constant-region primer and V-primer adapter. One entry per CDR3 protein results from TCRdb running MiXCR on the reads. The sample carries tens of thousands of distinct CDR3 sequences, around a third recorded once. Sequencing used PBMCs, obtained after low-dose radiotherapy plus immunotherapy. These receptors all come from a male donor with rectosigmoid adenocarcinoma.

At least ten counts were recorded for this clonotype. V is TRBV2 and J is TRBJ1-3; D is unresolved. Germline CDR1 SNHLY, CDR2 FYNNEI. CDR3 length equals 12 residues. V lost 6 bases, J lost 1 base, and 4 bases lay in between. The CDR3 coding sequence is TGTGCCAGCAGCCCGTCTGGAAACACCATATATTTT. It yields the protein CASSPSGNTIYF.

This clonotype has at least ten counts. This rearrangement joins TRBV20-1 to TRBJ2-7, with D possibly called TRBD1 or TRBD2 (5 bases each). Germline CDR1 DFQATT, CDR2 SNEGSKA (reference sequence). V was shortened by 6 bases and J by 4 bases, with 16 bases between the two germline ends. The CDR3 is made up of 13 amino acids. In DNA form, the CDR3 reads TGCAGTGCCTCCCGGGACGTTTCTTACGAGCAGTACTTC. It is translated as CSASRDVSYEQYF.

This clonotype is termed medium-sized. This rearrangement joins TRBV28 to TRBJ2-7, with a weak D call TRBD1 (6 bases). Looked up from germline, CDR1 is MDHEN and CDR2 is SYDVKM. Trimming pared 0 bases from V and 2 bases from J, leaving 11 bases between. This CDR3 is 15 amino acids long. The CDR3 loop reads CASSLWPDRTYEQYF. The CDR3 region has the DNA TGTGCCAGCAGTTTATGGCCGGACAGAACCTACGAGCAGTACTTC.

Ten or more counts support this clonotype. This rearrangement joins TRBV14 to TRBJ2-1; 8 nucleotides match TRBD2. The CDR3 sequence is 16 residues long. In germline, CDR1 is SGHDN, CDR2 FVKESK. V was clipped by 4 bases and J by 4 bases; unmatched bases: 9. The CDR3 coding sequence is TGTGCCAGCAGCCGGGCGGGACTAGAGTTTTACAATGAGCAGTTCTTC. Amino acids: CASSRAGLEFYNEQFF.

This clonotype has at least ten counts. The chain carries TRBV7-2 and TRBJ2-7; 7 nucleotides match TRBD2. CDR3 size: 18 residues. J gave up 2 bases and V 5 bases, and 18 bases lay outside the gene matches. The V gene's germline CDR1 is SGHTA and CDR2 FQGNSA. DNA for the CDR3: TGTGCCAGCAGCAGGACCCCTCCCCGTGGGGGGAGGGCCTACGAGCAGTACTTC. Protein: CASSRTPPRGGRAYEQYF.

With respect to this clonotype: This may be a read error, as it is one base from a much larger clone. Since no conserved phenylalanine or tryptophan closes the CDR3, a read error is the likely cause. This chain links TRBV13 with TRBJ2-7, with 7 bases lining up with TRBD1. Germline CDR1 and CDR2: PRHDT and FYEKMQ (reference sequence). This CDR3 comprises 13 residues. V was clipped by 10 bases and J by 3 bases; unmatched bases: 9. The DNA of the CDR3 is TGTGCCACTTCAGTATACAGGGGCTACGAGCAGTACTCC. Amino acid sequence: CATSVYRGYEQYS.

This clonotype was found many times. The chain joins TRBV20-1 to TRBJ2-2, with D perhaps matching TRBD2 (6 bases). In germline, CDR1 is DFQATT, CDR2 SNEGSKA (reference sequence). Between the trimmed V and J ends, which lost 2 bases and 3 bases, there was a span of 19 bases. This CDR3 has 17 residues. CDR3 in DNA: TGCAGTGCTAGATACCGGCTCGGGACTGGGTACACCGGGGAGCTGTTTTTT. It yields the protein CSARYRLGTGYTGELFF.

A word on this clonotype: This may come from a read error, since a much larger clone is one base off. The chain uses TRBV3-1 and TRBJ1-1; no reliable D call. Trimming pared 0 bases from V and 12 bases from J, leaving 14 bases between. The CDR3 is 13 amino acids. The germline V gene encodes CDR1 LGHDT and CDR2 YNNKEL (reference sequence). The CDR3 reads CASSQDLGSRTFF. The CDR3 bases are TGTGCCAGCAGCCAAGATCTGGGCAGCAGAACTTTCTTT.

The table lists this clonotype with many counts. This chain uses TRBV6-6 with TRBJ2-7; 8 nucleotides line up with TRBD1. V lost 6 bases and J lost 4; bases outside the gene matches: 11. The V gene's germline CDR1 is MNHNY and CDR2 SVGAGI (reference sequence). This CDR3 contains 15 residues. The CDR3 DNA reads TGTGCCAGCAGCCTCCTCGTCGGACAGGGTTACGAGCAGTACTTC. Translation: CASSLLVGQGYEQYF.

This chain links TRBV23-1 with TRBJ2-7; TRBD1 agrees at 7 bases. TRBV23-1 is placed among ORFs of uncertain function. The CDR3 runs 14 residues. Trimming took 4 bases from V and 2 from J; bases not matched to a gene: 5. CDR3 bases: TGCGCCAGCAGTCCCGGACAGGCACCCTACGAGCAGTACGTC. Its protein product is CASSPGQAPYEQYV.

The CDR3 reads CASSLLRDTQYF. The CDR3 DNA reads TGTGCCAGCAGTTTGCTCCGGGACACGCAGTATTTT. The rearrangement links TRBV12-3 or TRBV12-4 to TRBJ2-3, with D possibly being TRBD1 or TRBD2 (5 bases each). The V and J ends lost 3 bases and 9 bases respectively, with 10 bases between them. CDR3 length: 12 residues.

This clonotype was counted ten times or more. At one of its ends the junction is not consistent with the germline gene, which may arise from a read error. The V call is TRBV2, the J call TRBJ2-5; D is ambiguous. Germline V lookup: CDR1 SNHLY, CDR2 FYNNEI. CDR3 length: 11 residues. The CDR3 region is CASSELAEAPF. The CDR3 DNA reads TGTGCCAGCAGTGAATTGGCAGAGGCCCCCTTC.

This clonotype was counted ten times or more. The chain couples TRBV7-2 to TRBJ1-1; D call uncertain. CDR3 length: 11 residues. Germline-derived CDR1 and CDR2 are SGHTA and FQGNSA. Trimming pared 4 bases from V and 11 bases from J, leaving 11 bases between. The CDR3, as DNA: TGTGCCAGCAGCTCGTGGACGGTGGCTTTCTTT. Protein: CASSSWTVAFF.

Points on this clonotype: A far larger clone is one base from this, pointing to a likely read error. CDR3 sequence reads: CASRFLNSPLHF. CDR3 DNA: TGTGCCAGCAGGTTCCTGAATTCACCCCTCCACTTT. This chain connects TRBV6-5 to TRBJ1-6; D is unresolved. CDR1 is MNHEY and CDR2 is SVGAGI in the germline V gene. This CDR3 has 12 amino acids. V was clipped by 6 bases and J by 7 bases, with 7 bases between them.

The chain uses TRBV28 and TRBJ1-5; no clear D gene. Per germline, CDR1 MDHEN and CDR2 SYDVKM. This CDR3 spans 17 amino acids. V lost 5 bases to trimming and J lost 5 bases, with 22 bases between them. CDR3 protein: CASSDPWAGSLDQPQHF. The CDR3 region has the DNA TGTGCCAGCAGTGACCCATGGGCTGGCAGTTTGGATCAGCCCCAGCATTTT.

This clonotype was seen more than once but under ten times. The V call is TRBV2, the J call TRBJ2-3, with a tentative D call TRBD2 (7 bases). V lost 3 bases to trimming and J lost 3 bases, with 16 bases between them. Looked up from germline, CDR1 is SNHLY and CDR2 is FYNNEI. The CDR3 runs to 16 residues. The CDR3 here is CASSDAGASGTDTQYF. CDR3 coding DNA: TGTGCCAGCAGTGACGCGGGGGCTAGCGGAACAGATACGCAGTATTTT. Full variable domain (rest looked up from reference TRBV2 and TRBJ2-3): EPEVTQTPSHQVTQMGQEVILRCVPISNHLYFYWYRQILGQKVEFLVSFYNNEISEKSEIFDDQFSVERPDGSNFTLKIRSTKLEDSAMYFCASSDAGASGTDTQYFGPGTRLTVL.

In its sample, this clonotype ranks as medium-sized. The chain couples TRBV28 to TRBJ2-7; D ambiguous. Germline CDR1 is MDHEN and CDR2 is SYDVKM. CDR3 size: 15 residues. Trimming pared 8 bases from V and 2 bases from J, leaving 19 bases between. The CDR3 region has the DNA TGTGCCAGCCGCACGCAGGCAGCGCACCCCTACGAGCAGTACTTC. Its protein product is CASRTQAAHPYEQYF.

Many counts were recorded for this clonotype. The rearrangement joins TRBV5-6 to TRBJ1-6; weak D call: TRBD1 (5 bases). Per germline, CDR1 SGHDT and CDR2 YYEEEE. Deletions cut 10 bases from V and 10 bases from J, with 21 bases between. CDR3 size: 14 residues. CDR3 DNA: TGTGCCTCGAACCGAGGGGACGCCAAGTCACCCCTCCACTTT. Its translation: CASNRGDAKSPLHF.

The sample holds many counts of this clonotype. This sequence joins TRBV7-9 and TRBJ2-1; 9 nucleotides agree with TRBD2. The CDR3 has 15 amino acids. With 3 bases clipped from V and 0 bases from J, the junction kept 0 bases outside the gene matches. Germline V CDR1 and CDR2: SEHNR, FQNEAQ (reference sequence). The CDR3 region is CASSFSGSSYNEQFF. The CDR3 coding sequence is TGTGCCAGCAGCTTTAGCGGGAGCTCCTACAATGAGCAGTTCTTC.